This T cell receptor beta chain was found in a study of blood T cell repertoires in COVID-19 (dated by TCRdb to between 2020 and 2021). Study-wide context: Collaborator samples came from the United States, Italy and Spain and covered acute and convalescent phases of COVID-19. The material from the prospective study consisted of cDNA or gDNA derived from T cells, B-cell-depleted T cells, or PBMCs. The dataset comprised deeply sampled blood TCRbeta repertoires from subjects exposed to, actively infected with, or recovered from COVID-19. The repertoires were made available in a free public database intended to serve as a resource for research on the immune response to SARS-CoV-2. Samples came from the ongoing ImmuneRACE study (first 160 participants) plus 1,254 subjects from 6 global collaborators. The sample metadata nearly always contained a de-identified subject ID, COVID-19 status, age in years and sex. Where HLA class I and class II types were available, the types were taken from metadata supplied by the sample provider, not from assay-based typing. The full study reports these points: Clinical and demographic metadata were provided uncurated, with the amount varying by source and participant.

TCRbeta CDR3 regions were amplified from genomic DNA using the immunoSEQ Assay, a bias-controlled multiplex PCR. For the original study's pipeline: Within the assay, amplification of reference gene primers was used to estimate how many nucleated cells each sample contained. To quantify the absolute abundance of each unique TCRbeta CDR3 rearrangement, sequence reads were collapsed and filtered. Productive Simpson clonality was computed per sample as the square root of Simpson's diversity index over productive rearrangements. As stored in TCRdb, this immuneACCESS dataset retains in-frame rearrangements with V and J assigned. A fraction of the clones does not appear; measured against another copy, unresolved V genes explain less than half of the discrepancy, and the remainder lacks a known reason. That table is the source of V, J and clone size, and D and trimming were worked out from the DNA. Present in this sample are some 280,000 clones, 85% of which were seen just once. Over 3.5% of the sample is taken by the ten largest.

Collaborating institutions collected whole blood in K2EDTA tubes following their own protocols. For TCRbeta analysis, collaborators shipped samples as frozen whole blood, isolated PBMCs, or DNA extracted from either of those sample types. This clone has at least ten counts. What antigen it recognizes has not been identified. The sample holds no much larger clone one base away, and base qualities are not on file. The junction carries 9 bases between V and J, which are trimmed by 0 bases and 2 bases respectively. The germline V gene gives CDR1 as SGHRS and CDR2 as YFSETQ. The CDR3 runs 14 residues from the cysteine to the phenylalanine. The only DNA kept is the CDR3, 42 bases in frame from the first base.

The TCR sequence derives from a woman aged 45-65 years with active or convalescent COVID-19. Sequenced: peripheral blood. The chain links TRBV5-1 with TRBJ2-7, and possibly TRBD1, on 5 matching bases. The DNA sequence reads TGCGCCAGCAGCTTGGAAAGGGGAACCTACGAGCAGTACTTC. This sequence encodes CASSLERGTYEQYF.